These T cell receptor beta chains were read from a single sample in a study of Ad26.COV2.S vaccination and SARS-CoV-2 variants. Only in-frame clones appear in the TCRdb table, and some are missing; sequencing was by immunoSEQ multiplex PCR. Seen here are about half a million clones, 89% observed once, and the top ten hold around 1.8%. The sequencing here drew on peripheral blood, taken in a trial of Ad26.COV2.S vaccine versus placebo. All receptors come from a person between 18 and 60 years old who received the Ad26.COV2.S COVID-19 vaccine or a placebo. Each CDR3 is given with its conserved first and last residue. The D gene is left open where the match is weak. The listing skips clone size in some rows; elsewhere it reads once, few, many or a size class.

V gene	D gene	clone size	J gene	CDR3 protein	CDR3 DNA
TRBV3-1/TRBV3-2	NA	once	TRBJ1-3	CASSQGRRGSGNTIYF	TGTGCCAGCAGCCAAGGTCGCAGGGGTTCTGGAAACACCATATATTTT
TRBV5-1	TRBD1	NA	TRBJ1-1	CASSLGGQGDSAEAFF	TGCGCCAGCAGCTTGGGAGGGCAGGGGGACAGCGCTGAAGCTTTCTTT
TRBV4-1	TRBD2	NA	TRBJ2-7	CASSQTSGASSYEQYF	TGCGCCAGCAGCCAAACTAGCGGAGCGAGCTCCTACGAGCAGTACTTC
TRBV15	TRBD2	NA	TRBJ2-5	CATSRDPAREGETQYF	TGTGCCACCAGCAGAGATCCGGCGCGGGAGGGAGAGACCCAGTACTTC
TRBV28	TRBD2	NA	TRBJ2-3	CASSSAGGAPSTDTQYF	TGTGCCAGCAGTTCAGCGGGGGGGGCCCCTAGCACAGATACGCAGTATTTT
TRBV3-1/TRBV3-2	TRBD1	NA	TRBJ1-5	CASSQSDRDDQPQHF	TGTGCCAGCAGCCAATCCGACAGGGATGATCAGCCCCAGCATTTT
TRBV7-8	NA	NA	TRBJ1-1	CASSLAEVDTEAFF	TGTGCCAGCAGCTTAGCGGAAGTTGACACTGAAGCTTTCTTT
TRBV4-3	NA	NA	TRBJ2-3	CASSQVLVDTQYF	TGCGCCAGCAGCCAAGTATTAGTAGATACGCAGTATTTT
TRBV5-4	NA	NA	TRBJ1-3	CASSLEGRRSGNTIYF	TGTGCCAGCAGCTTGGAAGGACGTCGCTCTGGAAACACCATATATTTT
TRBV4-1	NA	NA	TRBJ2-5	CASSQEATGQETQYF	TGCGCCAGCAGCCAAGAAGCGACTGGGCAAGAGACCCAGTACTTC
TRBV30	TRBD1	NA	TRBJ1-2	CAWSVHFGTAPYGYTF	TGTGCCTGGAGTGTACACTTCGGGACAGCACCCTATGGCTACACCTTC
TRBV27	TRBD1	NA	TRBJ1-6	CASSARDRVNSPLHF	TGTGCCAGCAGTGCAAGGGACAGGGTAAATTCACCCCTCCACTTT
TRBV18	NA	once	TRBJ1-1	CASSPQGGEAFF	TGTGCCAGCTCACCACAGGGAGGTGAAGCTTTCTTT
TRBV4-1	TRBD1	NA	TRBJ2-3	CASSGQGRRDTQYF	TGCGCCAGCAGCGGACAGGGGAGGCGAGATACGCAGTATTTT
TRBV14	TRBD2	NA	TRBJ2-5	CASSQDASGGLKTQYF	TGTGCCAGCAGCCAAGATGCCAGCGGGGGGTTGAAGACCCAGTACTTC
TRBV19	NA	NA	TRBJ2-2	CASSASMTGELFF	TGTGCCAGTAGTGCCTCTATGACCGGGGAGCTGTTTTTT
TRBV4-1	NA	once	TRBJ2-1	CASSQRPGQGVASGSSNEQFF	TGCGCCAGCAGCCAACGTCCGGGACAGGGGGTGGCTAGCGGGAGTTCAAATGAGCAGTTCTTC
TRBV5-1	TRBD2	NA	TRBJ2-7	CASSDTSGSFEQYF	TGCGCCAGCAGCGACACTAGCGGGAGTTTCGAGCAGTACTTC
TRBV7-8	NA	NA	TRBJ2-5	CASSAPGVGTQYF	TGTGCCAGCAGCGCCCCCGGAGTAGGGACCCAGTACTTC
TRBV2	TRBD2	NA	TRBJ2-7	CASRRLAGNYEQYF	TGTGCCAGCAGAAGACTAGCGGGAAACTACGAGCAGTACTTC
TRBV29-1	NA	NA	TRBJ2-5	CSVGSGNRETQYF	TGCAGCGTTGGATCGGGGAATCGAGAGACCCAGTACTTC
TRBV9	NA	NA	TRBJ2-5	CASSVADGPAQYF	TGTGCCAGCAGCGTAGCGGATGGGCCGGCCCAGTACTTC
TRBV9	NA	NA	TRBJ2-7	CASSVYAGASVQYF	TGTGCCAGCAGCGTATATGCTGGGGCTAGCGTGCAGTACTTC
TRBV10-3	TRBD2	NA	TRBJ2-5	CAISESGTSKETQYF	TGTGCCATCAGTGAGTCCGGGACTAGCAAAGAGACCCAGTACTTC
TRBV3-1/TRBV3-2	NA	once	TRBJ1-2	CASSRGGGSPTYGYTF	TGTGCCAGCAGCCGAGGAGGAGGGAGCCCCACTTATGGCTACACCTTC
TRBV5-4	NA	NA	TRBJ1-3	CASSFLSGNTIYF	TGTGCCAGCAGCTTTTTGAGTGGAAACACCATATATTTT
TRBV2	NA	NA	TRBJ1-5	CASSRDRESRPQHF	TGTGCCAGCAGTAGGGACCGTGAGTCAAGGCCCCAGCATTTT